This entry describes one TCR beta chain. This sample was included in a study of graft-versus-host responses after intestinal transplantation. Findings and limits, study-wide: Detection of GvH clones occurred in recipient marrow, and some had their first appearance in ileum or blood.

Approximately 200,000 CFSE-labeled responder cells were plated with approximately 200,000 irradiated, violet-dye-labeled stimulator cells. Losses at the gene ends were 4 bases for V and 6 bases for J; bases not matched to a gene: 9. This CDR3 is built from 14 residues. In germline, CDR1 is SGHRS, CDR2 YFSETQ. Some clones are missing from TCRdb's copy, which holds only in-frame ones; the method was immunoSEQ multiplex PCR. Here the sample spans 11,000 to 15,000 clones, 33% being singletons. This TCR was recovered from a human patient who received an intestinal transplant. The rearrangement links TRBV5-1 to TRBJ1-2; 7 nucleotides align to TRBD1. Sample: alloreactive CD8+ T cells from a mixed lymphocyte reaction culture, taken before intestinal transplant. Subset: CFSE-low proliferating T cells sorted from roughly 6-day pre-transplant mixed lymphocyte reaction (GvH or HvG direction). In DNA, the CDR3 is TGCGCCAGCAGCCAAGACAGGGCACCGGATGGCTACACCTTC. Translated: CASSQDRAPDGYTF.